This TCR beta chain was documented in a study of blood T cell repertoires in COVID-19. Overall study: The origin of the acute and convalescent COVID-19 samples was the United States, Italy and Spain. In each case, the material was cDNA or gDNA derived from T cells, B-cell-depleted T cells, or PBMCs.

The CDR3 has 14 residues. Between the trimmed V and J ends, which lost 0 bases and 6 bases, there was a span of 11 bases. Germline V CDR1 and CDR2: SNHLY, FYNNEI. Per the authors' pipeline: Estimation of nucleated cell counts relied on the amplification of reference gene primers. Here immunoSEQ multiplex PCR was the method, and the copy in TCRdb shows in-frame clones only, minus some. V, J and clone size are those of that table, while D and trimming were read from the DNA. The sample records over 130,000 clones, around 82% being singletons. Sequencing was done on a sample of peripheral blood. This receptor was obtained from a human donor in a cohort sampled during active COVID-19. The rearrangement uses TRBV2 and TRBJ1-2, with D tentatively TRBD1 (6 bases). DNA of the CDR3: TGTGCCAGCAGTGAAGCAGAAACAGGGAATGGCTACACCTTC. This codes for CASSEAETGNGYTF.